This T cell receptor beta chain was identified during a study of OX40 agonist ivuxolimab in advanced cancers. Across the whole study: Intravenous ivuxolimab at 0.01 to 10 mg/kg was given to patients every 2 weeks. Prior checkpoint blockade (anti-PD-1, anti-PD-L1 or anti-CTLA-4) was permitted; approximately 41% had it.

V lost 1 base and J lost 5; bases outside the gene matches: 3. CDR1 is SGHAT, CDR2 FQNNGV, per germline. This CDR3 is 14 amino acids long. The protocol was immunoSEQ multiplex PCR, while the TCRdb copy is restricted to in-frame clones and leaves out a portion. This table holds 65,000 to 75,000 clones, about 91% found once. Study findings and constraints: In CD8+ T cells, expanded clones were on average more numerous than in CD4+. The antigens recognized by the expanded peripheral T cells, that is their antigen specificity, were not determined.

Details on this clone: The antigen remains unidentified.

This clonotype was sampled from an adult with an advanced solid tumor such as melanoma, head and neck, liver or kidney cancer. V usage is TRBV11-2 and J usage is TRBJ2-5; 8 positions match TRBD1. Sequences were derived from CD4+ or CD8+ T cells sorted from blood, sampled in a trial of the OX40 agonist ivuxolimab. The CDR3 coding sequence is TGTGCCAGCAGCTTAGGATCAGGGGGCGAGACCCAGTACTTC. Translated: CASSLGSGGETQYF.